This is a list of T cell receptor beta chains from one sample in a study of control samples from healthy donors and cancer patients. Repertoires were generated with immunoSEQ multiplex PCR, while TCRdb's copy carries only in-frame clones and drops some. Of about 120,000 clones listed, less than 90% were seen once; the top ten hold around 1.7%. Sequences were obtained from blood. The origin of the receptors is a man aged 18 to 29 in good health. Each CDR3 is given with its conserved first and last residue. The order of the fields is D gene, J gene, V gene, CDR3 protein. The D gene is left open where the match is weak.

D gene: TRBD2; J gene: TRBJ2-3; V gene: TRBV24-1; CDR3 protein: CATSLAGFGDTQYF
D gene: TRBD2; J gene: TRBJ2-2; V gene: TRBV2; CDR3 protein: CASSGTSGTLFTGELFF
D gene: -; J gene: TRBJ1-5; V gene: TRBV20-1; CDR3 protein: CSASRWGSNQPQHF
D gene: -; J gene: TRBJ2-1; V gene: TRBV15; CDR3 protein: CATSRSPEGGVEQFF
D gene: -; J gene: TRBJ1-1; V gene: TRBV7-9; CDR3 protein: CASSFPGRGTEAFF
D gene: TRBD2; J gene: TRBJ2-1; V gene: TRBV10-1; CDR3 protein: CASSGAAGYNEQFF
D gene: -; J gene: TRBJ1-3; V gene: TRBV7-6; CDR3 protein: CASSLEQSSGNTIYF
D gene: -; J gene: TRBJ2-5; V gene: TRBV7-9; CDR3 protein: CASSTQVETQYF
D gene: TRBD1; J gene: TRBJ1-3; V gene: TRBV27; CDR3 protein: CASSLRTGAGNTIYF
D gene: -; J gene: TRBJ2-5; V gene: TRBV29-1; CDR3 protein: CSVIQSQETQYF
D gene: -; J gene: TRBJ2-1; V gene: TRBV6-1; CDR3 protein: CASSELGDGNEQFF
D gene: -; J gene: TRBJ1-6; V gene: TRBV30; CDR3 protein: CAWHRAVNSPLHF
D gene: TRBD1; J gene: TRBJ2-2; V gene: TRBV6-5; CDR3 protein: CASSYRTGTGTGELFF